Listed below are T cell receptor beta chains from one sample, sequenced in a study of T-cell reconstitution after alpha-beta-depleted transplantation in children. TCRdb fed the PCR reads into MiXCR, producing one record per CDR3 protein. The table shows some 590,000 distinct CDR3 sequences, with roughly a tenth occurring only once. The sample was PBMCs from the stem cell graft donor, taken from the stem cell graft. These receptors originate from a human donor who donated a stem cell graft to a child with acute myeloid leukemia. Both conserved end residues are trimmed from each CDR3.

CDR3aa: ASSEVNRVGEQF
j_gene: TRBJ2-1
v_gene: TRBV5-1

CDR3aa: ASSPSREGEQY
j_gene: TRBJ2-7
v_gene: TRBV7-3

CDR3aa: ASSLAFGQGAYEQY
j_gene: TRBJ2-7
v_gene: TRBV7-9

CDR3aa: ASSYGLQTYEQY
j_gene: TRBJ2-7
v_gene: TRBV6-5

CDR3aa: AISDGGGAKNIQY
j_gene: TRBJ2-4
v_gene: TRBV10-3

CDR3aa: ASSLTAGAAQETQY
j_gene: TRBJ2-5
v_gene: TRBV7-3

CDR3aa: SARDQGPPGAGGGYT
j_gene: TRBJ1-2
v_gene: TRBV20-1

CDR3aa: SVRSGETQY
j_gene: TRBJ2-5
v_gene: TRBV29-1

CDR3aa: ASSPPLDRGFQETQY
j_gene: TRBJ2-5
v_gene: TRBV7-3

CDR3aa: ASSFGGAGPLQNEQF
j_gene: TRBJ2-1
v_gene: TRBV7-8

CDR3aa: SARGGSSSTDTQY
j_gene: TRBJ2-3
v_gene: TRBV20-1

CDR3aa: ASSYGAGAIYEQF
j_gene: TRBJ2-1
v_gene: TRBV6-5

CDR3aa: ASSLRREGAGNEQF
j_gene: TRBJ2-1
v_gene: TRBV7-9

CDR3aa: ASSFVRGSGGSSYEQY
j_gene: TRBJ2-7
v_gene: TRBV27

CDR3aa: ASSQGDPSGNEQF
j_gene: TRBJ2-1
v_gene: TRBV4-2

CDR3aa: ASSPQTRTTNTGELF
j_gene: TRBJ2-2
v_gene: TRBV12-3/TRBV12-4

CDR3aa: ASSLVGRGGSGANVLT
j_gene: TRBJ2-6
v_gene: TRBV7-8

CDR3aa: ASSFWPSGNYEQY
j_gene: TRBJ2-7
v_gene: TRBV7-2

CDR3aa: ASSFGPGAEQY
j_gene: TRBJ2-7
v_gene: TRBV27

CDR3aa: ASSLPGGRTDTQY
j_gene: TRBJ2-3
v_gene: TRBV5-1

CDR3aa: ASSRTGVYNSPLH
j_gene: TRBJ1-6
v_gene: TRBV5-1

CDR3aa: ASIPSRSNQPQH
j_gene: TRBJ1-5
v_gene: TRBV6-8

CDR3aa: ATEDSSSYNEQF
j_gene: TRBJ2-1
v_gene: TRBV15

CDR3aa: ASSQKGWWLHTGELF
j_gene: TRBJ2-2
v_gene: TRBV3-1

CDR3aa: ASSPTTGSNQPQH
j_gene: TRBJ1-5
v_gene: TRBV28

CDR3aa: ASSVDPGIQF
j_gene: TRBJ2-1
v_gene: TRBV9

CDR3aa: ASSPFPLSGGNEQF
j_gene: TRBJ2-1
v_gene: TRBV7-9

CDR3aa: SARSVRDTSYNEQF
j_gene: TRBJ2-1
v_gene: TRBV20-1

CDR3aa: ASSPGTFVGELF
j_gene: TRBJ2-2
v_gene: TRBV12-3/TRBV12-4

CDR3aa: ASSHGTLNTEAF
j_gene: TRBJ1-1
v_gene: TRBV5-1

CDR3aa: SARGPMEETQY
j_gene: TRBJ2-5
v_gene: TRBV20-1

CDR3aa: ASSYSGTGGYPQH
j_gene: TRBJ1-5
v_gene: TRBV6-5

CDR3aa: ASSPRSSTEQF
j_gene: TRBJ2-1
v_gene: TRBV7-2

CDR3aa: ASGTGFLDEQF
j_gene: TRBJ2-1
v_gene: TRBV6-4

CDR3aa: ASKAGGRGNTIY
j_gene: TRBJ1-3
v_gene: TRBV6-1

CDR3aa: ASSPEAQGSQPQH
j_gene: TRBJ1-5
v_gene: TRBV18

CDR3aa: ASSQGGSGIQY
j_gene: TRBJ2-7
v_gene: TRBV3-1

CDR3aa: SVGATAYEQY
j_gene: TRBJ2-7
v_gene: TRBV29-1

CDR3aa: ASSLDRGRNEKLF
j_gene: TRBJ1-4
v_gene: TRBV7-9

CDR3aa: SANPGPSSGANVLT
j_gene: TRBJ2-6
v_gene: TRBV20-1

CDR3aa: ASSYDTGTIVAF
j_gene: TRBJ1-1
v_gene: TRBV5-1

CDR3aa: ASSTRDTGELF
j_gene: TRBJ2-2
v_gene: TRBV12-3/TRBV12-4

CDR3aa: ASSLNLAGGQQF
j_gene: TRBJ2-1
v_gene: TRBV7-3

CDR3aa: ASSLVGGKAF
j_gene: TRBJ1-1
v_gene: TRBV12-3/TRBV12-4

CDR3aa: ASRASGLWEQY
j_gene: TRBJ2-7
v_gene: TRBV27

CDR3aa: ASSARQGLNYGYT
j_gene: TRBJ1-2
v_gene: TRBV9